This is a list of T cell receptor beta chains from one sample in a study of CD8+ T cells in alopecia areata. The repertoire was sequenced with immunoSEQ multiplex PCR; TCRdb's copy has only in-frame clones and lacks some. The data hold some 220,000 clones, with 50% to 70% observed a single time. The material was CD4+ T cells sorted from blood, obtained at week 4, from a patient treated with tofacitinib. The source is a human donor with alopecia areata. Each CDR3 is given with its conserved first and last residue. A D gene is named only where the DNA matches it firmly. Clone size is stated in some rows and not others, as once, few, many or a class when expanded.

clone_size: .
j_call: TRBJ2-5
d_call: .
v_call: TRBV6-1
cdr3_nt: TGTGCCAGCAGTGAAGAGACCCAGTACTTC
cdr3_aa: CASSEETQYF

clone_size: .
j_call: TRBJ2-7
d_call: .
v_call: TRBV7-2
cdr3_nt: TGTGCCAGCAGCTTTGACAACTCCTACGAGCAGTACTTC
cdr3_aa: CASSFDNSYEQYF

clone_size: .
j_call: TRBJ2-6
d_call: .
v_call: TRBV21-1
cdr3_nt: TGTGCCAACCCCAAGTGGGGGGCCCTAAACTCTGGGGCCAACGTCCTGACTTTC
cdr3_aa: CANPKWGALNSGANVLTF

clone_size: .
j_call: TRBJ1-6
d_call: .
v_call: TRBV25-1
cdr3_nt: TGTGCCAGCGGCCACGGGGCCGATTCACCCCTCCACTTT
cdr3_aa: CASGHGADSPLHF

clone_size: .
j_call: TRBJ2-2
d_call: .
v_call: TRBV29-1
cdr3_nt: TGCAGCGTTGCTATGACCGGGGAGCTGTTTTTT
cdr3_aa: CSVAMTGELFF

clone_size: few
j_call: TRBJ1-1
d_call: .
v_call: TRBV30
cdr3_nt: TGTGCCTGGAGGAGGGACACTGAAGCTTTCTTT
cdr3_aa: CAWRRDTEAFF

clone_size: .
j_call: TRBJ2-7
d_call: TRBD1
v_call: TRBV20-1
cdr3_nt: TGCAGCGGACAGGGGGCCTACGAGCAGTACTTC
cdr3_aa: CSGQGAYEQYF

clone_size: once
j_call: TRBJ2-5
d_call: TRBD2
v_call: TRBV30
cdr3_nt: TGTGCCTGGAGTGTGACTAGCGGCGGTGAGCAGTACTTC
cdr3_aa: CAWSVTSGGEQYF

clone_size: .
j_call: TRBJ1-2
d_call: TRBD1
v_call: TRBV5-1
cdr3_nt: TGCGCCAGCAGCTCGGGACAGGGTATCTATGGCTACACCTTC
cdr3_aa: CASSSGQGIYGYTF

clone_size: once
j_call: TRBJ1-5
d_call: .
v_call: TRBV2
cdr3_nt: TGTGCCAGCAGTGACAATCAGCCCCAGCATTTT
cdr3_aa: CASSDNQPQHF

clone_size: few
j_call: TRBJ2-7
d_call: TRBD2
v_call: TRBV5-1
cdr3_nt: TGCGCCAGCAGCCCCCTATTGACTAGCGGGCTAGAATACGAGCAGTACTTC
cdr3_aa: CASSPLLTSGLEYEQYF

clone_size: .
j_call: TRBJ2-7
d_call: .
v_call: TRBV28
cdr3_nt: TGTGCCAGCGGCCAGGGGTGGAACGAGCAGTACTTC
cdr3_aa: CASGQGWNEQYF

clone_size: .
j_call: TRBJ1-1
d_call: .
v_call: TRBV11-2
cdr3_nt: TGTGCCAGCAGCCCGGGCACGGACACTGAAGCTTTCTTT
cdr3_aa: CASSPGTDTEAFF

clone_size: few
j_call: TRBJ2-1
d_call: TRBD2
v_call: TRBV19
cdr3_nt: TGTGCCAGTAGTCCTAGCGGGGGTCGGCAGTTCTTC
cdr3_aa: CASSPSGGRQFF

clone_size: .
j_call: TRBJ2-7
d_call: TRBD2
v_call: TRBV27
cdr3_nt: TGTGCCAGCAGTTCTACTAGCGCCGTGGGGCGGTACGAGCAGTACTTC
cdr3_aa: CASSSTSAVGRYEQYF

clone_size: .
j_call: TRBJ2-1
d_call: .
v_call: TRBV7-2
cdr3_nt: TGTGCCAGCAGCCCGGGGGACCGGTACTTCGATGAGCAGTTCTTC
cdr3_aa: CASSPGDRYFDEQFF

clone_size: few
j_call: TRBJ1-6
d_call: .
v_call: TRBV11-2
cdr3_nt: TGTGCCAGCAGCTTAGGCATCCAGGGAGTTTCACCCCTCCACTTT
cdr3_aa: CASSLGIQGVSPLHF

clone_size: .
j_call: TRBJ2-1
d_call: .
v_call: TRBV11-2
cdr3_nt: TGTGCCAGCAGCTTAGGGGCCGGTGAGCAGTTCTTC
cdr3_aa: CASSLGAGEQFF

clone_size: .
j_call: TRBJ1-4
d_call: .
v_call: TRBV4-1
cdr3_nt: TGCGCCAGCAGCCAAAGACAGGCCTATGAAAAACTGTTTTTT
cdr3_aa: CASSQRQAYEKLFF

clone_size: .
j_call: TRBJ2-6
d_call: .
v_call: TRBV30
cdr3_nt: TGTGCCTGGAGTAGTGCCAACGTCCTGACTTTC
cdr3_aa: CAWSSANVLTF

clone_size: .
j_call: TRBJ2-1
d_call: TRBD2
v_call: TRBV6-5
cdr3_nt: TGTGCCAGCAGTCTCCTAGCGGGGCCTTACAATGAGCAGTTCTTC
cdr3_aa: CASSLLAGPYNEQFF

clone_size: .
j_call: TRBJ2-6
d_call: .
v_call: TRBV10-3
cdr3_nt: TGTGCCATCAGGCCTGCCGCTCGCTCTGGGGCCAACGTCCTGACTTTC
cdr3_aa: CAIRPAARSGANVLTF

clone_size: .
j_call: TRBJ1-6
d_call: .
v_call: TRBV5-1
cdr3_nt: TGCGCCAGCAGCTTGGCCGGGAGATCACCCCTCCACTTT
cdr3_aa: CASSLAGRSPLHF

clone_size: .
j_call: TRBJ2-7
d_call: TRBD2
v_call: TRBV6-5
cdr3_nt: TGTGCCAGCAGTAGGACTAGCGGGGGGACCTACGAGCAGTACTTC
cdr3_aa: CASSRTSGGTYEQYF